What follows are 32 T cell receptor beta chains derived from one specimen sequenced in a study of vaccination and CD4 T cells after COVID-19. Antigens of these TCRs are unknown. Noted treatment: approximately 9-day PBMC culture with coronavirus spike peptide pools or control peptides (ViraFEST assay). Sequencing of cultured CD4+ T cell DNA used the Oncomine TCR Beta short-read assay. TCRdb reprocessed the PCR reads with MiXCR, giving one entry per CDR3 protein. The sample carries thousands of distinct CDR3 sequences, under 25% recorded once. The sequenced sample consisted of cultured CD4+ T cells from blood. The receptor source for this set is a human donor with COVID-19.

In this sample, this clonotype turned up a few times. The rearrangement joins TRBV20-1 to TRBJ2-3; D is possibly TRBD2 (5 bases). CDR1 and CDR2 from the germline V gene are DFQATT and SNEGSKA (reference sequence). Between the trimmed V and J ends, which lost 0 bases and 2 bases, there was a span of 12 bases. This CDR3 comprises 15 residues. CDR3 nucleotide sequence: TGCAGTGCTAGAGATCTGCGGGCGGCCACAGATACGCAGTATTTT. Amino acid sequence: CSARDLRAATDTQYF.

V and J are TRBV7-3 and TRBJ1-1, with D tentatively TRBD1 (6 bases). CDR3 length: 13 amino acids. The germline V and J ends were trimmed by 5 bases and 6 bases, with 13 bases remaining between them. From germline, CDR1 is SGHTA and CDR2 FQGTGA. CDR3 DNA: TGTGCCAGCAGCCCGACTCCAGGGGCTGAAGCTTTCTTT. Its translation is CASSPTPGAEAFF. Full variable domain (outside the CDR3, taken from reference TRBV7-3 and TRBJ1-1): GAGVSQTPSNKVTEKGKYVELRCDPISGHTALYWYRQSLGQGPEFLIYFQGTGAADDSGLPNDRFFAVRPEGSVSTLKIQRTERGDSAVYLCASSPTPGAEAFFGQGTRLTVV.

The table lists this clonotype with a few counts. V and J are TRBV2 and TRBJ2-7; D is ambiguous. The CDR3 is 13 amino acids. V was shortened by 3 bases and J by 1 base, with 7 bases between the two germline ends. Germline V lookup: CDR1 SNHLY, CDR2 FYNNEI. The CDR3 protein is CASSDVGSYEQYF. The CDR3, as DNA: TGTGCCAGCAGTGATGTCGGTTCCTACGAGCAGTACTTC.

This clonotype was picked up a small number of times. V usage is TRBV2 and J usage is TRBJ1-1, with D maybe TRBD1 (5 bases). This CDR3 is 13 amino acids long. V lost 7 bases and J 0 bases, leaving 9 bases between the germline ends. Germline V gene data show CDR1 as SNHLY and CDR2 as FYNNEI. The CDR3 loop is CASMGQMNTEAFF. CDR3 coding DNA: TGTGCCAGCATGGGGCAGATGAACACTGAAGCTTTCTTT.

This clonotype has a handful of counts. The V and J genes are TRBV10-2 and TRBJ2-7; TRBD1 agrees at 10 bases. Germline-derived CDR1 and CDR2 are WSHSY and SAAADI. V lost 8 bases, J lost 3 bases, and 4 bases stayed unmatched. CDR3 length: 13 amino acids. The CDR3, as DNA: TGCGCCAGCGGACAGGGGGGCCGCTACGAGCAGTACTTC. Translating gives CASGQGGRYEQYF.

V usage is TRBV30 and J usage is TRBJ1-4, with D perhaps TRBD1 (5 bases). The CDR3 runs 16 residues. The ends were cut back, 0 bases at V and 0 bases at J, with 11 bases in the middle. The germline gives CDR1 GTSNPN, CDR2 SVGIG (reference sequence). Written as DNA, the CDR3 is TGTGCCTGGAGTGTACGTCGAGGGGCAACTAATGAAAAACTGTTTTTT. Its protein is CAWSVRRGATNEKLFF.

This clonotype is deemed medium-sized. The V call is TRBV7-9, the J call TRBJ2-6, with 8 nucleotides matching TRBD2. The CDR3 is 14 amino acids. The germline V gene encodes CDR1 SEHNR and CDR2 FQNEAQ (reference sequence). Trimming removed 4 bases from V and 8 bases from J; junction bases left unmatched: 4. The DNA for the CDR3 is TGTGCCAGCAGCTATAGCGGGAATACCAACGTCCTGACTTTC. This gives the protein CASSYSGNTNVLTF.

The sample holds one count of this clonotype. The chain uses TRBV24-1 and TRBJ2-2; D is unclear. The CDR3 covers 13 residues. CDR1 is KGHDR and CDR2 is SFDVKD in the germline V gene. V lost 6 bases to trimming and J lost 1 base, with 5 bases between them. CDR3: CATSQLNTGELFF. As DNA, the CDR3 is TGTGCCACCAGTCAACTGAACACCGGGGAGCTGTTTTTT.

This clonotype appeared a few times. This chain links TRBV25-1 with TRBJ2-3; D uncertain. The CDR3 is made up of 12 amino acids. V shed 6 bases and J shed 0 bases, with 4 bases lying between them. The V gene's germline CDR1 is MGHDK and CDR2 SYGVNS. CDR3 bases: TGTGCCAGCAGGGGAAGCACAGATACGCAGTATTTT. Protein sequence: CASRGSTDTQYF. The full variable domain, rest sourced from reference TRBV25-1 and TRBJ2-3, is EADIYQTPRYLVIGTGKKITLECSQTMGHDKMYWYQQDPGMELHLIHYSYGVNSTEKGDLSSESTVSRIRTEHFPLTLESARPSHTSQYLCASRGSTDTQYFGPGTRLTVL.

The chain carries TRBV14 and TRBJ2-2; 7 positions agree with TRBD2. The CDR3 runs 17 residues. The V segment lost 1 base and the J segment 7 bases; nucleotides outside the gene matches: 12. Germline loops: CDR1 SGHDN, CDR2 FVKESK. The CDR3 here is CASSQGGGGHRDGELFF. CDR3 in DNA: TGTGCCAGCAGCCAAGGCGGCGGGGGTCATAGGGACGGGGAGCTGTTTTTT.

This clonotype has a handful of counts. V gene TRBV6-1 combines with J gene TRBJ1-1; TRBD1 might be the D (6 bases). The germline V and J ends were trimmed by 4 bases and 5 bases, with 14 bases remaining between them. CDR1 is MNHNS, CDR2 SASEGT, per germline. This CDR3 has 14 amino acids. The DNA for the CDR3 is TGTGCCAGCAGTGTTGGACAGTCCCGGACTGAAGCTTTCTTT. Its translation: CASSVGQSRTEAFF.

This chain links TRBV6-2 or TRBV6-3 with TRBJ2-7, with D hard to call. V was pared by 2 bases and J by 5 bases, with 10 bases between. Germline V gene data show CDR1 as MNHEY and CDR2 as SVGEGT. The CDR3 totals 13 residues. The CDR3 protein is CASSYPGAHEQYF. In DNA, the CDR3 is TGTGCCAGCAGTTACCCGGGCGCCCACGAGCAGTACTTC.

This clonotype was detected a few times. The gene calls are TRBV6-5 and TRBJ1-1; D might be TRBD1 (5 bases). V was clipped by 2 bases and J by 1 base, with 11 bases between them. This CDR3 contains 15 residues. Germline V gene data show CDR1 as MNHEY and CDR2 as SVGAGI. The CDR3 nucleotides read TGTGCCAGCAGTTACCACGGGGGGAAGAACACTGAAGCTTTCTTT. Encoded protein: CASSYHGGKNTEAFF.

This chain links TRBV29-1 with TRBJ2-3; D not resolved. The CDR3 is 11 amino acids. V was cut by 7 bases and J by 7 bases, with 12 bases left in between. Germline V gene sequence: CDR1 SQVTM, CDR2 ANQGSEA. The CDR3 nucleotides are TGCAGCGGGTCGATAGCCTATACGCAGTATTTT. It specifies CSGSIAYTQYF.

This clonotype occurred a few times. This chain joins TRBV20-1 and TRBJ1-5; the D gene is possibly TRBD1 (5 bases). V was shortened by 5 bases and J by 11 bases, with 22 bases between the two germline ends. CDR1 and CDR2 (germline): DFQATT, SNEGSKA (reference sequence). The CDR3 runs 14 residues. CDR3 in DNA: TGCAGTGCTCGAGGCGACAGAACCCATTCGGCCCAGCATTTT. Its translation: CSARGDRTHSAQHF.

By share, this clonotype counts as hyperexpanded. V usage is TRBV2 and J usage is TRBJ1-1; D is unclear. The CDR3 sequence is 13 residues long. CDR1 is SNHLY and CDR2 is FYNNEI in the germline V gene. The V and J ends lost 1 base and 6 bases respectively, with 9 bases between them. The CDR3 sequence is CASSEVKVAEAFF. As DNA, the CDR3 is TGTGCCAGCAGTGAAGTGAAGGTGGCTGAAGCTTTCTTT. The whole variable domain, filled in from reference TRBV2 and TRBJ1-1, reads EPEVTQTPSHQVTQMGQEVILRCVPISNHLYFYWYRQILGQKVEFLVSFYNNEISEKSEIFDDQFSVERPDGSNFTLKIRSTKLEDSAMYFCASSEVKVAEAFFGQGTRLTVV.

The chain recombines TRBV6-1 with TRBJ1-5; D remains ambiguous. Germline V gives CDR1 MNHNS, CDR2 SASEGT. Trimming took off 4 bases at V and 4 bases at J, with 14 bases between the two ends. The CDR3 sequence is 15 residues long. The CDR3 here is CASSVMVGNNQPQHF. DNA of the CDR3: TGTGCCAGCAGTGTCATGGTAGGGAATAATCAGCCCCAGCATTTT.

This rearrangement joins TRBV5-4 to TRBJ2-5; D remains ambiguous. With 0 bases removed from V and 2 bases from J, the gap between germline ends came to 11 bases. The CDR3 spans 15 residues. Germline CDR1 and CDR2: SGHNT and YYREEE (reference sequence). The CDR3 protein is CASSLESVLQETQYF. The DNA for the CDR3 is TGTGCCAGCAGCTTGGAGTCAGTATTACAAGAGACCCAGTACTTC. Together with reference TRBV5-4 and TRBJ2-5, the CDR3 gives the full variable domain: ETGVTQSPTHLIKTRGQQVTLRCSSQSGHNTVSWYQQALGQGPQFIFQYYREEENGRGNFPPRFSGLQFPNYSSELNVNALELDDSALYLCASSLESVLQETQYFGPGTRLLVL.

The V call is TRBV6-5, the J call TRBJ2-7; TRBD2 aligns across 7 bases. The CDR3 runs 17 residues. V dropped 2 bases and J dropped 0; count of bases not matched to a gene: 10. In germline, CDR1 is MNHEY, CDR2 SVGAGI. The CDR3 loop is CASSYEAGRVSSYEQYF. CDR3 sequence (DNA): TGTGCCAGCAGTTACGAGGCTGGGAGGGTGAGCTCCTACGAGCAGTACTTC.

The rearrangement uses TRBV14 and TRBJ2-7; D call uncertain. Germline loops: CDR1 SGHDN, CDR2 FVKESK. CDR3 length: 13 residues. Between the trimmed V and J ends, which lost 1 base and 7 bases, there was a span of 11 bases. Here the CDR3 reads CASSQGKVGEQYF. As DNA, the CDR3 is TGTGCCAGCAGCCAAGGAAAGGTGGGGGAGCAGTACTTC.

This clonotype was seen more than once but under ten times. V usage is TRBV30 and J usage is TRBJ2-4, with D maybe TRBD2 (6 bases). Germline lookup yields CDR1 GTSNPN and CDR2 SVGIG (reference sequence). The CDR3 loop spans 13 amino acids. Trimming pared 7 bases from V and 2 bases from J, leaving 12 bases between. The CDR3 loop is CAYRRGSKNIQYF. CDR3 DNA: TGTGCCTACCGCCGGGGGTCCAAAAACATTCAGTACTTC. The entire variable domain, with the rest obtained from reference TRBV30 and TRBJ2-4, is as follows: SQTIHQWPATLVQPVGSPLSLECTVEGTSNPNLYWYRQAAGRGLQLLFYSVGIGQISSEVPQNLSASRPQDRQFILSSKKLLLSDSGFYLCAYRRGSKNIQYFGAGTRLSVL.

The genes are TRBV19 and TRBJ2-3; a possible D gene is TRBD2 (5 bases). The CDR3 runs 14 residues. Trimming left V 5 bases short and J 8 bases short, with 17 bases between. Germline loops: CDR1 LNHDA, CDR2 SQIVND (reference sequence). The CDR3 DNA sequence: TGTGCCAGTAGTCCCGGACGGGATCGGGGTACGCAGTATTTT. Protein: CASSPGRDRGTQYF. Supplemented by reference TRBV19 and TRBJ2-3, the full variable domain reads DGGITQSPKYLFRKEGQNVTLSCEQNLNHDAMYWYRQDPGQGLRLIYYSQIVNDFQKGDIAEGYSVSREKKESFPLTVTSAQKNPTAFYLCASSPGRDRGTQYFGPGTRLTVL.

This clonotype was picked up a small number of times. The V call is TRBV29-1, the J call TRBJ1-2; 11 bases agree with TRBD1. The V and J ends lost 4 bases and 5 bases, in that order; junction bases with no gene match: 3. CDR1 and CDR2 (germline): SQVTM, ANQGSEA. The CDR3 is 13 amino acids. In DNA, the CDR3 is TGCAGCGTTGGGACAGGGGGCGGATATGGCTACACCTTC. The encoded protein is CSVGTGGGYGYTF.

The chain carries TRBV5-4 and TRBJ1-2; D gene uncertain. The V end was cut by 4 bases, the J end by 3 bases, with 13 bases between. Germline V gene sequence: CDR1 SGHNT, CDR2 YYREEE (reference sequence). The CDR3 is made up of 14 amino acids. This CDR3 reads CASSLRVSDYGYTF. CDR3 DNA sequence: TGTGCCAGCAGCCTCCGGGTTTCCGACTATGGCTACACCTTC.

The rearrangement links TRBV19 to TRBJ1-3; tentatively, D is TRBD1 (5 bases). Trimming removed 8 bases at V and 3 bases at J, with 17 bases between. Germline CDR1 reads LNHDA; CDR2 reads SQIVND (reference sequence). The CDR3 totals 15 residues. CDR3 nucleotides: TGTGCCAGTGGAGGCATAGGACAAGTTGGAAACACCATATATTTT. It yields the protein CASGGIGQVGNTIYF.

By its share, this clonotype is medium-sized. The chain links TRBV20-1 to TRBJ1-2; D unclear. Germline CDR1 and CDR2: DFQATT and SNEGSKA (reference sequence). The CDR3 contains 11 residues. V lost 4 bases, J lost 4 bases, and 7 bases lay in between. The CDR3 protein is CSANIGYGYTF. The CDR3 region has the DNA TGCAGTGCTAATATCGGCTATGGCTACACCTTC.

The table lists this clonotype with a few counts. The genes are TRBV12-3 or TRBV12-4 and TRBJ2-2; D remains unclear. Trimming left V 8 bases short and J 5 bases short, with 12 bases between. The CDR3 has 13 residues. CDR3 DNA: TGTGCCAGCCCGCAGGCGAGGACCGGGGAGCTGTTTTTT. This encodes CASPQARTGELFF.

By share, this clonotype ranks as medium-sized. The chain uses TRBV20-1 and TRBJ2-5; 9 bases line up with TRBD2. The V segment lost 0 bases and the J segment 4 bases; nucleotides outside the gene matches: 6. The V gene's germline CDR1 is DFQATT and CDR2 SNEGSKA (reference sequence). The CDR3 is 15 residues long. The CDR3 coding sequence is TGCAGTGCTAGAGAGGCTAGCGGGGTGGGAGAGACCCAGTACTTC. Its protein product is CSAREASGVGETQYF.

On this clonotype itself: A much larger clone differs by one base, so this may be a read error. The chain combines TRBV19 with TRBJ1-2; D unclear. The CDR3 loop spans 13 amino acids. Germline V gene sequence: CDR1 LNHDA, CDR2 SQIVND (reference sequence). Trimming removed 4 bases from V and 3 bases from J, with 9 bases in between. The CDR3 here is CASSTLGDYGYTF. The CDR3 region has the DNA TGTGCCAGTAGTACCCTCGGAGACTATGGCTACACCTTC.

CDR3 coding DNA: TGTGCCAGCAGCTTCGGGGAAAATCAGCCCCAGCATTTT. As protein: CASSFGENQPQHF. The rearrangement uses TRBV7-2 and TRBJ1-5; no clear D. The CDR3 loop spans 13 amino acids. Trimming took 3 bases from V and 4 from J, leaving 7 bases between them. Germline CDR1 is SGHTA and CDR2 is FQGNSA.

This clonotype was detected only a few times. The gene calls are TRBV5-1 and TRBJ1-5; tentative D call: TRBD1 (5 bases). The CDR3 is 15 amino acids. Germline CDR1 reads SGHRS; CDR2 reads YFSETQ. V was shortened by 1 base and J by 5 bases, with 13 bases between the two germline ends. This CDR3 reads CASSLTGGEDQPQHF. CDR3 nucleotides: TGCGCCAGCAGCTTGACTGGGGGAGAAGATCAGCCCCAGCATTTT.

This clonotype was counted between two and nine times. The chain has TRBV6-5 and TRBJ1-6, with D possibly being TRBD1 (6 bases). The CDR3 is made up of 15 amino acids. The germline V and J ends were trimmed by 0 bases and 7 bases, with 10 bases remaining between them. Germline CDR1 MNHEY, CDR2 SVGAGI. The DNA of the CDR3 is TGTGCCAGCAGTTACTCGAGGGACACCAATTCACCCCTCCACTTT. It translates to CASSYSRDTNSPLHF.